This T cell receptor beta chain was captured by sequencing in a study of T cell changes during pregnancy in multiple sclerosis. This CDR3 has 13 amino acids. In germline, CDR1 is ENHRY, CDR2 SYGVKD. V lost 6 bases and J lost 7, with 13 bases in between. Sequencing used immunoSEQ multiplex PCR; TCRdb keeps in-frame clones, though not all of them. The sample shows about 97,000 clones, 90% of them seen only once. This receptor was identified in a female donor in good health, enrolled as a control in a pregnancy study. The J gene is TRBJ1-5, the V gene TRBV10-3, with TRBD1 as a possible D gene (5 bases). The specimen was peripheral blood, collected in the second trimester of pregnancy. CDR3: CAIRDSFGQPQHF. DNA of the CDR3: TGTGCCATCAGAGACAGCTTTGGGCAGCCCCAGCATTTT.